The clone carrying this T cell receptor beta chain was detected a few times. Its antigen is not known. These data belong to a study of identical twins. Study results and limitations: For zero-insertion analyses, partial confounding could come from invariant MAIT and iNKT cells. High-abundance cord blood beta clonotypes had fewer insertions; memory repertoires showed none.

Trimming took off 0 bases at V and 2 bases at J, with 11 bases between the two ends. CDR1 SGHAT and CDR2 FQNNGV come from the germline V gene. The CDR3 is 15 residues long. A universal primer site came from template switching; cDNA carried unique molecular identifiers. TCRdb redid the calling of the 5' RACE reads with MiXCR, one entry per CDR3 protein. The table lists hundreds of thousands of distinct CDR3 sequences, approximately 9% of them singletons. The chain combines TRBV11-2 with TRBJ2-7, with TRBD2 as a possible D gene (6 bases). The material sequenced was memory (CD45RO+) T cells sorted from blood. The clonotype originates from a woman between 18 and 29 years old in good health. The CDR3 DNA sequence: TGTGCCAGCAGCTTAGAGGGTAGCGGAGCCTACGAGCAGTACTTC. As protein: CASSLEGSGAYEQYF.